The table lists the clone carrying this T cell receptor (beta chain) with a count of one. One end of the junction fails to match germline, which may point to a read error. Primers used in a second PCR of about 7 to 11 cycles were a sample-barcoded 5' primer and a J-beta primer mix. MiXCR, run by TCRdb on the 5' RACE reads, gives a single entry per CDR3 protein. The top ten clones hold 6.5% to 10% of a sample with 1.5 million or so distinct CDR3 sequences, about 43% of them seen once. This entry is derived from a study of blood T cells in healthy people across ages. Per the germline V gene, CDR1 is MGHRA and CDR2 is YSYEKL. CDR3 length: 15 amino acids.

The sample consisted of blood. The rearrangement joins TRBV4-1 to TRBJ1-1; D is undetermined. This TCR was recovered from a young woman in good health. The DNA for the CDR3 is TGCGCCAGCAGCCAAGCTTTGGACTTGAACACTGAGGCTTTCTTT. This codes for CASSQALDLNTEAFF.